This TCR beta chain was captured by sequencing in a study of OX40 agonist ivuxolimab in advanced cancers. Describing the broader study: Ivuxolimab, which targeted the costimulatory receptor OX40 (CD134), was an agonistic, fully human IgG2 monoclonal antibody. Intravenous ivuxolimab was administered to patients every 2 weeks at six dose levels: 0.01, 0.1, 0.3, 1.5, 3 and 10 mg/kg. In the dose-escalation cohort, more than 75% of patients were male, and the mean age was around 60 years, with a range of roughly 20 to 80. Patients were allowed to have had prior anti-PD-1, anti-PD-L1 or anti-CTLA-4 therapy, and 30% to 40% of the dose-escalation patients had been treated with checkpoint inhibitors. Of the approximately 53 patients in dose escalation, about 20 had hepatocellular carcinoma, roughly 15 had melanoma, 9 had renal cell carcinoma and 9 had head and neck cancer. Partial responses occurred in three dose-escalation patients, of whom one had hepatocellular carcinoma and two had cutaneous melanoma. The paper covers the monotherapy dose-escalation part of the phase I ivuxolimab trial, which included N ≈ 50 patients. The purpose of peripheral TCRbeta sequencing was to test whether ivuxolimab changed TCR sequence diversity and led to clonal T-cell expansion.

CDR1 and CDR2 are read off the germline V gene (reference sequence) as LNHDA and SQIVND. CDR3 length: 17 amino acids, cysteine to phenylalanine. The CDR3 DNA has 51 bases and is translated from base 1. Ends trimmed: V by 5 bases, J by 0 bases; bases unmatched to a gene: 9. On this clone itself: The specificity of this receptor is unknown. No base qualities exist here, and no much larger clone lies one base off it.

What the work shows at the level of the full study, not this receptor alone: Low levels of normalized T-cell clonal expansion were also seen in some patients who did not respond. The antigen specificity of the peripheral T cells that underwent clonal expansion was not determined. In the 0.1-3.0 mg/kg groups, partial responders had among the lowest normalized peripheral clonal expansion, particularly in CD8+ T cells. At doses of 0.1 to 3.0 mg/kg, clonal expansion of both CD4+ and CD8+ T cells in blood was seen between baseline and week 6. After ivuxolimab, more expanded clones were found on average in CD8+ T cells than in CD4+ T cells.

To sequence the TCRbeta CDR3 region, genomic DNA was isolated from the sorted cells. TCRbeta CDR3 regions were sequenced using the immunoSEQ Assay. What TCRdb holds here is the immuneACCESS table cut down to in-frame rearrangements. Part of the clones is not present; checked against another copy, under half of the missing clones reflect an unresolved V gene, and the others are unexplained. The sample data list about 82,000 clones, and 85% to 90% of these were observed just once. Jointly, the top ten make up around 2.3% of the sample. Patients with autoimmune disease history or receiving systemic immunosuppression were excluded from the trial. Peripheral blood for TCR sequencing was drawn from every dose cohort at baseline, at cycle 4 day 1 and at cycle 7 day 1. The samples were taken from a phase I, first-in-human, multicenter, open-label dose-escalation trial of ivuxolimab. Adults with locally advanced or metastatic melanoma, renal cell carcinoma, hepatocellular carcinoma or head and neck squamous cell carcinoma were enrolled in the trial. Before TCR sequencing, CD4+ and CD8+ T cells were separately sorted from peripheral blood.

This TCR derives from an adult with an advanced solid tumor such as melanoma, head and neck, liver or kidney cancer. The chain employs TRBV19 and TRBJ1-3; 8 central nucleotides agree with TRBD1. Specimen: CD4+ or CD8+ T cells sorted from blood, collected in a trial of the OX40 agonist ivuxolimab. The sequenced DNA is TGTGCCAGTAGTCCTTGGGACAGGTTCAGCTCTGGAAACACCATATATTTT. Translated, this is CASSPWDRFSSGNTIYF.